A selection of T cell receptor beta chains follows, all from one sample in a study of Ad26.COV2.S vaccination and SARS-CoV-2 variants. Libraries were prepared by immunoSEQ multiplex PCR; TCRdb keeps only in-frame clonotypes and omits some of them. There are hundreds of thousands of clones in the sample; around 87% occur only once, and 3.4% lies in the top ten. This material consisted of peripheral blood, taken in a trial of Ad26.COV2.S vaccine versus placebo. These TCRs come from a person between 18 and 59 years old who received the Ad26.COV2.S COVID-19 vaccine or a placebo. The CDR3 runs from the conserved cysteine through the conserved F or W. Fields, in order: D gene, V gene, J gene, clone size, CDR3 protein, CDR3 DNA. A D gene is named only where the DNA matches it firmly. Expanded clones are given a class, and other clones once, few, many or no size at all.

.,TRBV5-1,TRBJ2-2,.,CASMGILDTGELFF,TGCGCCAGCATGGGGATCCTCGACACCGGGGAGCTGTTTTTT
TRBD1,TRBV5-1,TRBJ2-7,.,CASSIGQGSGSYEQYF,TGCGCCAGCAGCATCGGACAGGGAAGTGGCTCCTACGAGCAGTACTTC
.,TRBV5-1,TRBJ1-6,.,CASSSTAPGLNSPLHF,TGCGCCAGCAGCTCGACCGCCCCAGGATTGAATTCACCCCTCCACTTT
TRBD2,TRBV3-1/TRBV3-2,TRBJ2-3,.,CASSPKGLAGGSRTQYF,TGTGCCAGCAGCCCGAAGGGGCTAGCGGGGGGGTCACGTACGCAGTATTTT
.,TRBV30,TRBJ1-5,.,CAWSVLGLGNQPQHF,TGTGCCTGGAGTGTTCTCGGTTTGGGCAATCAGCCCCAGCATTTT
.,TRBV15,TRBJ1-4,.,CATSRAGAVKLFF,TGTGCCACCAGCAGAGCAGGGGCCGTAAAACTGTTTTTT
TRBD2,TRBV27,TRBJ2-5,.,CASSALAGGETQYF,TGTGCCAGCAGCGCACTAGCGGGTGGGGAGACCCAGTACTTC
.,TRBV12-2,TRBJ2-7,.,CASRLARPGGDYEQYF,TGTGCAAGTCGCTTAGCGCGGCCAGGGGGCGATTACGAGCAGTACTTC
TRBD1,TRBV7-6,TRBJ1-3,.,CASSSYRGGNTIYF,TGTGCCAGCAGCAGCTACAGGGGCGGAAACACCATATATTTT
.,TRBV5-5,TRBJ2-5,.,CASSLAGSQETQYF,TGTGCCAGCAGCTTGGCAGGCAGCCAAGAGACCCAGTACTTC
.,TRBV10-3,TRBJ1-2,.,CAISALNGAGEDYGYTF,TGTGCCATCAGTGCCTTAAACGGTGCAGGGGAGGACTATGGCTACACCTTC
.,TRBV29-1,TRBJ1-2,.,CSVSGADGYTF,TGCAGCGTTTCGGGGGCCGACGGCTACACCTTC
.,TRBV3-1/TRBV3-2,TRBJ1-1,.,CASSQDLIGNTEAFF,TGTGCCAGCAGCCAAGATCTGATCGGTAACACTGAAGCTTTCTTT
TRBD1,TRBV2,TRBJ1-4,.,CASSPRTGSREKLFF,TGTGCCAGCAGTCCCAGGACAGGGTCGAGGGAAAAACTGTTTTTT
.,TRBV5-4,TRBJ2-2,.,CASSLFGASTGELFF,TGTGCCAGCAGCTTGTTTGGGGCGAGCACCGGGGAGCTGTTTTTT
.,TRBV7-9,TRBJ1-1,.,CASIPSTRGDVTEAFF,TGTGCCAGCATCCCCTCGACCAGGGGCGATGTGACTGAAGCTTTCTTT
.,TRBV27,TRBJ1-5,.,CASSSGGGRVSNQPQHF,TGTGCCAGCAGCTCCGGGGGGGGGAGAGTGAGCAATCAGCCCCAGCATTTT
TRBD1,TRBV3-1/TRBV3-2,TRBJ1-1,.,CASSARDRDPTTTEAFF,TGTGCCAGCAGCGCTCGGGACAGGGACCCCACGACCACTGAAGCTTTCTTT
.,TRBV12-5,TRBJ2-2,.,CASGLDQTGATGELFF,TGTGCTAGTGGTTTGGACCAGACCGGGGCCACCGGGGAGCTGTTTTTT
.,TRBV20-1,TRBJ2-1,once,CTRGAQNEQFF,TGCACCCGGGGGGCCCAAAATGAGCAGTTCTTC
.,TRBV24-1,TRBJ1-5,.,CATTSSVNQPQHF,TGTGCCACCACTAGTTCGGTGAATCAGCCCCAGCATTTT
.,TRBV6-6,TRBJ2-1,.,CASTVYVHNEQFF,TGTGCCAGTACAGTTTACGTCCACAATGAGCAGTTCTTC
.,TRBV7-6,TRBJ2-3,.,CASSLGRGQRTDTQYF,TGTGCCAGCAGCTTAGGCCGAGGACAGCGCACAGATACGCAGTATTTT
.,TRBV19,TRBJ1-2,.,CASSIGSGAIF,TGTGCCAGTAGTATCGGGTCAGGGGCAATCTTC
TRBD1,TRBV2,TRBJ2-7,.,CAIRRGQGPFSYEQYF,TGTGCCATAAGAAGAGGACAGGGCCCTTTCTCCTACGAGCAGTACTTC
.,TRBV7-9,TRBJ2-5,.,CASSLASVEIQETQYF,TGTGCCAGCAGCTTAGCAAGTGTGGAAATCCAAGAGACCCAGTACTTC
.,TRBV9,TRBJ2-7,once,CASSRDSAQYF,TGTGCCAGCAGCCGGGACTCGGCGCAGTACTTC